The 19 T cell receptor beta chains presented below share a single source sample, sequenced in a study of shared clonotypes between healthy human individuals. The method was immunoSEQ multiplex PCR; TCRdb's version includes in-frame clones alone and lacks a portion of them. This table has around 650,000 clones, around 96% appearing once. Naive CD8 isolation took CD45RO-negative cells positively selected for CCR7 and excluded terminally differentiated effector memory CD45RA+ cells. The specimen sequenced was naive CD8+ T cells sorted from blood. The receptors come from a woman in her twenties or thirties in good health.

The chain is built from TRBV7-9 and TRBJ2-7; D may be TRBD1 (5 bases). CDR3 length equals 13 residues. The V end lost 5 bases, the J end lost 6 bases, and 14 bases lay between the germline ends. Germline assignment: CDR1 SEHNR and CDR2 FQNEAQ (reference sequence). The CDR3 coding sequence is TGTGCCAGCAGCATAGGTCGGCAGGGCGAGCAGTACTTC. This encodes CASSIGRQGEQYF.

The gene calls are TRBV4-1 and TRBJ2-1, with 7 positions matching TRBD2. With V trimmed by 1 base and J by 3 bases, 3 bases remained unmatched. Germline V CDR1 and CDR2: MGHRA, YSYEKL. The CDR3 has 15 amino acids. This CDR3 is CASSQAPSGYNEQFF. The CDR3 DNA follows: TGCGCCAGCAGCCAAGCCCCTAGCGGCTACAATGAGCAGTTCTTC.

This chain joins TRBV7-8 and TRBJ2-1; TRBD2 matches 8 bases. V was pared by 5 bases and J by 1 base, with 4 bases of the junction left unmatched. CDR3 length: 15 residues. Germline V lookup: CDR1 SGHVS, CDR2 FQNEAQ. CDR3 coding DNA: TGTGCCAGCAGCACACTAGCGGAGTCCTACAATGAGCAGTTCTTC. Translating it yields CASSTLAESYNEQFF.

This clone is a singleton in its sample. V and J are TRBV6-1 and TRBJ2-7, with a weak D call TRBD1 (5 bases). The CDR3 is 12 residues long. V gave up 7 bases and J gave up 8 bases, with 15 bases separating them. From germline, CDR1 is MNHNS and CDR2 SASEGT. The CDR3 nucleotides read TGTGCCAGCAATCCCACGCCAGGGCAGCAGTACTTC. Translating gives CASNPTPGQQYF.

The CDR3 loop reads CASSLGFSGVSSYEQYF. The CDR3 DNA is TGTGCCAGCAGCTTAGGCTTTTCCGGGGTCAGCTCCTACGAGCAGTACTTC. J is TRBJ2-7 and V is TRBV13; the D gene is possibly TRBD2 (5 bases). Looked up from germline, CDR1 is PRHDT and CDR2 is FYEKMQ (reference sequence). CDR3 length: 17 amino acids. Trimming removed 0 bases from V and 0 bases from J, with 15 bases in between.

Of note for this clone: This CDR3 is also generated by other DNA sequences in the sample. The CDR3 sequence: CASSSLGQGYEQYF. CDR3 in DNA: TGTGCCAGCAGTTCCCTGGGACAGGGCTACGAGCAGTACTTC. The V and J genes are TRBV27 and TRBJ2-7, with 9 bases lining up with TRBD1. The CDR3 has 14 amino acids. The germline V gene encodes CDR1 MNHEY and CDR2 SMNVEV (reference sequence). Germline trimming cut 4 bases from V and 3 bases from J; bases unmatched to any gene: 4.

Of note for this clone: Other DNA sequences from this sample encode an identical CDR3 as well. The genes are TRBV7-9 and TRBJ2-7, with D perhaps TRBD2 (5 bases). This CDR3 contains 13 residues. Germline CDR1 is SEHNR and CDR2 is FQNEAQ (reference sequence). Trimming stripped 1 base from V and 6 bases from J, with 10 bases between. CDR3 residues: CASSLDRGAEQYF. The CDR3 DNA follows: TGTGCCAGCAGCTTAGATCGGGGAGCCGAGCAGTACTTC.

Only one count was recorded for this clone. CDR3 coding DNA: TGTGCCAGCAGTTTGGGACAAACATACTACGAGCAGTACTTC. Protein product: CASSLGQTYYEQYF. V gene TRBV27 combines with J gene TRBJ2-7, with a weak D call TRBD1 (6 bases). This CDR3 contains 14 residues. The ends were cut back, 3 bases at V and 3 bases at J, with 12 bases in the middle. CDR1 and CDR2 from the germline V gene are MNHEY and SMNVEV (reference sequence).

This chain joins TRBV5-1 and TRBJ2-7; perhaps TRBD2 as D (5 bases). V lost 1 base, J lost 7 bases, and 9 bases lay in between. This CDR3 has 12 residues. CDR1 is SGHRS, CDR2 YFSETQ, per germline. The CDR3 reads CASSLKRGEQYF. CDR3 bases: TGCGCCAGCAGCTTGAAGCGAGGGGAGCAGTACTTC.

The chain recombines TRBV27 with TRBJ1-1; D is possibly TRBD1 (6 bases). Germline V gene data show CDR1 as MNHEY and CDR2 as SMNVEV (reference sequence). This CDR3 spans 14 amino acids. The V end lost 4 bases, the J end lost 1 base, and 10 bases lay between the germline ends. Here the CDR3 DNA reads TGTGCCAGCAGTTACATACAGGGGAACACTGAAGCTTTCTTT. This codes for CASSYIQGNTEAFF.

This clone was counted a few times. The rearrangement uses TRBV4-1 and TRBJ1-4; D is ambiguous. V was clipped by 1 base and J by 8 bases, with 8 bases between them. Germline CDR1 is MGHRA and CDR2 is YSYEKL. This CDR3 has 13 residues. The CDR3 bases are TGCGCCAGCAGCCAAGGTTGGGGAGAAAAACTGTTTTTT. Translated: CASSQGWGEKLFF.

V usage is TRBV28 and J usage is TRBJ2-1, with 12 bases lining up with TRBD2. The germline V gene encodes CDR1 MDHEN and CDR2 SYDVKM. The CDR3 is 15 amino acids. V shed 6 bases and J 6 bases; nucleotides not matched to a gene: 6. The DNA for the CDR3 is TGTGCCAGCAGCATACTAGCGGGAGGCGTCAATGAGCAGTTCTTC. Its translation is CASSILAGGVNEQFF.

The rearrangement uses TRBV2 and TRBJ2-3, with D perhaps matching TRBD1 (5 bases). Trimming took off 7 bases at V and 0 bases at J, with 11 bases between the two ends. Germline-derived CDR1 and CDR2 are SNHLY and FYNNEI. The CDR3 sequence is 14 residues long. DNA of the CDR3: TGTGCCAGCACAGGGTTTACTAGCACAGATACGCAGTATTTT. Translation: CASTGFTSTDTQYF.

The chain employs TRBV4-1 and TRBJ2-1, with 10 bases that match TRBD2. Germline trimming cut 1 base from V and 5 bases from J; bases unmatched to any gene: 8. This CDR3 has 17 amino acids. The V gene's germline CDR1 is MGHRA and CDR2 YSYEKL. CDR3 residues: CASSQGRGLAEHNEQFF. CDR3 nucleotides: TGCGCCAGCAGCCAAGGCCGAGGACTAGCGGAACACAATGAGCAGTTCTTC.

The J gene is TRBJ1-1, the V gene TRBV5-6; no reliable D call. Trimming pared 0 bases from V and 3 bases from J, leaving 9 bases between. The length of the CDR3 is 14 residues. Germline CDR1 SGHDT, CDR2 YYEEEE. The CDR3 DNA sequence: TGTGCCAGCAGCTTGGCCCTTGGGTACACTGAAGCTTTCTTT. It specifies CASSLALGYTEAFF.

Comments on this clone: Other DNA sequences in this specimen translate into the identical CDR3. CDR3 in DNA: TGTGCCAGCAGTCTCTACAATGAGCAGTTCTTC. Its protein product is CASSLYNEQFF. This rearrangement joins TRBV28 to TRBJ2-1, with D hard to call. The CDR3 has 11 amino acids. Germline V CDR1 and CDR2: MDHEN, SYDVKM. V shed 5 bases and J shed 3 bases, with 2 bases lying between them.

The chain uses TRBV18 and TRBJ2-1; tentative D call: TRBD2 (5 bases). With 0 bases removed from V and 6 bases from J, the gap between germline ends came to 21 bases. This CDR3 comprises 18 residues. The germline CDR1 and CDR2 sequences are KGHSH and LQKENI. CDR3 sequence (DNA): TGTGCCAGCTCACCACCTGGTGCCCTGACGGGGTCTTCCAATGAGCAGTTCTTC. It encodes CASSPPGALTGSSNEQFF.

V gene TRBV9 combines with J gene TRBJ2-1; 9 bases are shared with TRBD1. CDR3 length: 14 amino acids. CDR1 is SGDLS, CDR2 YYNGEE, per germline. After removal of 0 bases from V and 7 bases from J, the junction contained 2 bases not matched to a gene. CDR3 residues: CASSVGGQGNEQFF. DNA of the CDR3: TGTGCCAGCAGCGTAGGGGGACAGGGTAATGAGCAGTTCTTC.

The rearrangement links TRBV7-2 to TRBJ2-2; 11 bases fit TRBD2. Germline CDR1 reads SGHTA; CDR2 reads FQGNSA. The CDR3 is 15 residues long. Trimming took 5 bases from V and 4 from J; bases not matched to a gene: 3. The CDR3 DNA is TGTGCCAGCAGCGTTAGCGGGAGGGGCACCGGGGAGCTGTTTTTT. Its translation is CASSVSGRGTGELFF.